This T cell receptor beta chain was observed in a study of T-cell reconstitution after alpha-beta-depleted transplantation in children (dated by TCRdb to 2015 to 2016). Study-level background: T-cell immune reconstitution after TCRalphabeta/CD19-depleted allogeneic hematopoietic cell transplantation in children was quantitatively tracked in the study by means of TCR repertoire profiling. Broader findings and caveats from the paper: The apparently early recovery of alphabetaT-cell counts about two months after transplant reportedly depended on only several hundred rapidly expanded clones that came from non-depleted graft cells. Over the following months the frequencies of hyperexpanded clones went down, and after one year T-cell counts and TCRbeta diversity were mostly credited to newly produced T cells. In some patients, the high TCRbeta diversity seen at day 60 was put down to recipient T cells and intrathymic progenitors that had survived conditioning.

V is clipped by 5 bases and J by 6 bases, and the sequence between their germline boundaries is 26 bases long. From its cysteine to its phenylalanine, the CDR3 spans 17 amino acids. CDR3 DNA is the only sequence kept; it has 51 bases, read in frame from the first base. CDR1 and CDR2, per the germline V gene, are MDHEN and SYDVKM. Library preparation used PCR. The reads were generated on an Illumina HiSeq 2500. TCR library preparation used molecular barcoding, with unique molecular identifiers applied to normalize quantification of the TCRbeta repertoire. TCRdb itself trimmed the public reads at Q25 with fastp, ran MiXCR and retained productive beta chains. All rows with the same CDR3 protein become a single entry with the most common DNA and genes. The sample table records hundreds of thousands of distinct CDR3 sequences; roughly 10% of these occur just once. The ten largest clones take up about 25% of the sample.

What the treatment or condition label conveys for this sample: allogeneic hematopoietic cell transplantation with graft depleted of TCRalphabeta T cells and CD19 B cells. The children who served as transplant recipients had been given grafts of TCRalphabeta/CD19-depleted allogeneic hematopoietic cells. This clonotype showed up many times. It lacks a known antigen. No per-base quality is available; no much larger clone lies one base away. This TCR derives from a male patient between 2 and 15 years old who had a stem cell transplant for chronic granulomatous disease, so the T cells may come from the graft donor. Source: peripheral blood, taken 180 days after TCRalphabeta/CD19-depleted stem cell transplant. Recombination joined TRBV28 with TRBJ2-7, with the D call perhaps TRBD1 or TRBD2, each one matching 7 bases. The DNA reads as follows: TGTGCCAGCAGTATCCGACAGGGTGGGAGGGCCGGCAGCGAGCAGTACTTC. This sequence encodes CASSIRQGGRAGSEQYF.